This T cell receptor beta chain originates from a study of early T cells in non-severe SARS-CoV-2 infection. TCRdb reprocessed the 5' RACE reads with MiXCR, giving one entry per CDR3 protein. Of 65,000 to 75,000 distinct CDR3 sequences listed, under 14% were seen once; the top ten hold 3% to 4%. This clonotype was detected ten times or more. Germline CDR1 is SGHRS and CDR2 is YFSETQ. Trimming took off 0 bases at V and 0 bases at J, with 6 bases between the two ends. CDR3 length: 14 amino acids. Sequences were obtained from whole blood. J is TRBJ1-1 and V is TRBV5-1; no firm D call. The TCR originated in an adult who was a healthcare worker with PCR-confirmed SARS-CoV-2 infection or an uninfected control (not recorded which). CDR3 sequence reads: CASSLEAMNTEAFF. The CDR3 DNA sequence: TGCGCCAGCAGCTTGGAAGCCATGAACACTGAAGCTTTCTTT.